This section outlines one TCR beta chain sequence together with its context. Antigen unknown. Data came from immunoSEQ multiplex PCR; TCRdb stores just in-frame clones and leaves some out. Among about 350,000 clones listed, about 92% were seen once. This record comes from a study of Ad26.COV2.S vaccination and SARS-CoV-2 variants. Broader study findings: Whether participants received vaccine or placebo, their non-spike TCR breadth was similar. Post-vaccination breadth of spike-specific CD8+ and CD4+ T cell responses was reportedly substantial. Placebo recipients trailed vaccine recipients in spike-specific TCR breadth. Total T cell responses were possibly underestimated by TCR breadth and depth analyses.

The TCR was taken from a human donor who had recovered from COVID-19. Sample: peripheral blood, taken after recovery from COVID-19.

Here the CDR3 DNA reads TGTGCCAGCAGGAGGAGGGTCCTCGGCAATCAGCCCCAGCATTTT. Translating it yields CASRRRVLGNQPQHF. The rearrangement links TRBV6-6 to TRBJ1-5; D gene ambiguous. This CDR3 has 15 residues. Trimming removed 6 bases from V and 2 bases from J, with 14 bases in between. The germline gives CDR1 MNHNY, CDR2 SVGAGI (reference sequence).